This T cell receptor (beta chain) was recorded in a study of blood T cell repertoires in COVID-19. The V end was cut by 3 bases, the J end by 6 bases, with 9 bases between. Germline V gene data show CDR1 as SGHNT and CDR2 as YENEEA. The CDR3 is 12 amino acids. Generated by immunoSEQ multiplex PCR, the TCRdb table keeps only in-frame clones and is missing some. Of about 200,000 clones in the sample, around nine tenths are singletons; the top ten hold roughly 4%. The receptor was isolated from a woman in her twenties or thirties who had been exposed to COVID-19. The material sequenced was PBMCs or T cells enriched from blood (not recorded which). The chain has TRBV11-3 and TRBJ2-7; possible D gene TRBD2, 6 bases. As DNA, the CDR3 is TGTGCCAGCAGCTTGGGACTCCTCGAGCAGTACTTC. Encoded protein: CASSLGLLEQYF.